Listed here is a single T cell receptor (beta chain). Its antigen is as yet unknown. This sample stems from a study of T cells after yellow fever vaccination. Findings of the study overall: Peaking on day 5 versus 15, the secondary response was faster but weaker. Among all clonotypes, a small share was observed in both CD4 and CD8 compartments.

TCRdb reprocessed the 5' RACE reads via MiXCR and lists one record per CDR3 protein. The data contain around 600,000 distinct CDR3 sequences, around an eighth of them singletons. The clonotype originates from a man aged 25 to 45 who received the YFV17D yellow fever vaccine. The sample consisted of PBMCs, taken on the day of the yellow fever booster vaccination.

CDR3 DNA sequence: TGTGCCAGCAGTGAATCGGGAGGGGCCTACGAGCAGTACTTC. Translation: CASSESGGAYEQYF. The chain joins TRBV25-1 to TRBJ2-7; 8 bases are shared with TRBD2. This CDR3 contains 14 residues. The germline V gene has CDR1 MGHDK and CDR2 SYGVNS. V lost 1 base to trimming and J lost 2 bases; unmatched junction nucleotides: 1.